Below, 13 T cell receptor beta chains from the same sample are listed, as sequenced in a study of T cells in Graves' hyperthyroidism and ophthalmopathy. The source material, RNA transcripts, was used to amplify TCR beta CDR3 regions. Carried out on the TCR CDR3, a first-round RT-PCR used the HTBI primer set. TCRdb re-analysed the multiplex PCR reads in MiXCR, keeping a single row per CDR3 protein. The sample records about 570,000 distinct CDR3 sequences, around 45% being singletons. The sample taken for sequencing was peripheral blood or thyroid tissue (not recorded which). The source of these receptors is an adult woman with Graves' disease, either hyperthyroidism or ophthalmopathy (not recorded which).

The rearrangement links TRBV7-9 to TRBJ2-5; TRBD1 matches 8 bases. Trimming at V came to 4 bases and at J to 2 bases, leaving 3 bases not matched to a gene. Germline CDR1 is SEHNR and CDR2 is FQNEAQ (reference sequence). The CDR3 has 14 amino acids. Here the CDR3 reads CASSSGGQQETQYF. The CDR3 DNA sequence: TGTGCCAGCAGCTCAGGGGGCCAGCAAGAGACCCAGTACTTC.

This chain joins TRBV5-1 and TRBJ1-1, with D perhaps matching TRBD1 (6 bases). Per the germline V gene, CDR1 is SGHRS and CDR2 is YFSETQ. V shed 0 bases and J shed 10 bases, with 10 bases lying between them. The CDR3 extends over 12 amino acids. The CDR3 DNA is TGCGCCAGCAGCTTGGACAGGGAGAGAGCTTTCTTT. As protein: CASSLDRERAFF.

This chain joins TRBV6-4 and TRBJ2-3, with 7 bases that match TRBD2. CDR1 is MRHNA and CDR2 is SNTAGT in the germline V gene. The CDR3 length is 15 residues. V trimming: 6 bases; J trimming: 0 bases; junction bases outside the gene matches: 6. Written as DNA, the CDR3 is TGTGCCAGCAGCCAAACTAGCGACAGCACAGATACGCAGTATTTT. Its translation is CASSQTSDSTDTQYF.

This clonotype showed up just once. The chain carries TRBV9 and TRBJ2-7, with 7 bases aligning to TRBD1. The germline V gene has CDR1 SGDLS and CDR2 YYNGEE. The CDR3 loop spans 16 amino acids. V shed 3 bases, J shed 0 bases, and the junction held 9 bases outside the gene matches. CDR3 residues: CASSGSRDRHSYEQYF. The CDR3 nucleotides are TGTGCCAGCAGCGGATCCCGGGACAGACACTCCTACGAGCAGTACTTC.

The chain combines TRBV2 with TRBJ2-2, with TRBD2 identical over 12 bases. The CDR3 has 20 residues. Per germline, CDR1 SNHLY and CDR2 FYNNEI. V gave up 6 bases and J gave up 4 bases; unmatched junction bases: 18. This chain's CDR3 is CASRLDRETLAGGGTGELFF. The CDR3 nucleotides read TGTGCCAGCAGACTAGACAGGGAGACTCTAGCGGGAGGGGGCACCGGGGAGCTGTTTTTT.

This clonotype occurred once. CDR3 bases: TGTGCCATCGGGGGACAGGGCCAACAGCCCCAGCATTTT. Amino acids: CAIGGQGQQPQHF. The chain joins TRBV10-3 to TRBJ1-5; 9 bases are a match to TRBD1. Germline CDR1 ENHRY, CDR2 SYGVKD. The junction had 6 bases not matched to a gene; V was cut back by 8 bases and J by 7 bases. The CDR3 covers 13 residues.

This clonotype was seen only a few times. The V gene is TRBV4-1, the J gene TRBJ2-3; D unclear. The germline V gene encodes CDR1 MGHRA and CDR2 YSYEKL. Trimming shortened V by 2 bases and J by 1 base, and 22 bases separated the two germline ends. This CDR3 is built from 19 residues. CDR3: CASSQPYLAATIRTDTQYF. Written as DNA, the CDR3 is TGCGCCAGCAGCCAACCCTATTTGGCAGCAACCATTCGCACAGATACGCAGTATTTT.

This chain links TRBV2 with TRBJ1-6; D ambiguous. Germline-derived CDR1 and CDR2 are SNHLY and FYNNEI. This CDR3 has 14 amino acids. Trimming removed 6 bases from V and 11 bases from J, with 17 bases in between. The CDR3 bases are TGTGCCAGCAGCGCACAGAGTACGAATACACCCCTCCACTTT. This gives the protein CASSAQSTNTPLHF.

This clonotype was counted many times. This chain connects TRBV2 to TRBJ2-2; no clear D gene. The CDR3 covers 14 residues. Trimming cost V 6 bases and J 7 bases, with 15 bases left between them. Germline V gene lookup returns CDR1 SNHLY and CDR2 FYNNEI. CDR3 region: CASSPIDVVGELFF. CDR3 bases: TGTGCCAGCAGCCCAATAGACGTTGTCGGGGAGCTGTTTTTT.

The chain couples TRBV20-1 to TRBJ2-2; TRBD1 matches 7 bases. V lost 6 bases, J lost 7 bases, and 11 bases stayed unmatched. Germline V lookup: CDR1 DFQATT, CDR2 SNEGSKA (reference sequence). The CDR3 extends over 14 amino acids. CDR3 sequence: CSAFDRAAYGELFF. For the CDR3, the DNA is TGCAGTGCCTTCGACAGGGCGGCGTACGGGGAGCTGTTTTTT.

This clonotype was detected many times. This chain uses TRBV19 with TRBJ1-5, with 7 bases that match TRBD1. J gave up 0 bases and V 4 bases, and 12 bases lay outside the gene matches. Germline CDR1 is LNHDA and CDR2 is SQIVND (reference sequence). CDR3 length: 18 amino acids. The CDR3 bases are TGTGCCAGTAGTACTCTCAGCTCGGGACAGTATAGCAATCAGCCCCAGCATTTT. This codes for CASSTLSSGQYSNQPQHF.

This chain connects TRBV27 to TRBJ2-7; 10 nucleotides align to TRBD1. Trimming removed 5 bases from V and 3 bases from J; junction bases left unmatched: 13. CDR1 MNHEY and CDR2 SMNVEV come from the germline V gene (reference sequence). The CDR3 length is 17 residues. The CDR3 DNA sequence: TGTGCCAGCAGTGTCATCGGGACAGGGGTGGAGAGCTACGAGCAGTACTTC. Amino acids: CASSVIGTGVESYEQYF.

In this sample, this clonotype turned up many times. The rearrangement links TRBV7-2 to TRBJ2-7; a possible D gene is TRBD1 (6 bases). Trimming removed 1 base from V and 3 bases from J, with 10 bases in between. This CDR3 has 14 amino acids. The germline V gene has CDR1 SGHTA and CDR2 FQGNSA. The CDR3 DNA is TGTGCCAGCAGCTTAGTGGACAGTTACTACGAGCAGTACTTC. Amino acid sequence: CASSLVDSYYEQYF.